A selection of T cell receptor beta chains follows, all from one sample in a study of T cells after yellow fever vaccination. TCRdb independently ran MiXCR on the 5' RACE reads; one entry per CDR3 protein. The table has around 250,000 distinct CDR3 sequences, about 7% seen once. Specimen: CD4+ T cells sorted from PBMCs, collected 15 days after the yellow fever booster vaccination. All receptors derive from a man aged 30 to 39 who received the YFV17D yellow fever vaccine. CDR3s include the opening cysteine and the closing phenylalanine or tryptophan. The D gene is left open where the match is weak. Some rows have no size entry. The others give once, few or many, or a class for an expanded clone.

TRBJ2-1	many	TRBD2	TRBV9	TGTGCCAGCAGCGTAGCGGGAGGGACTAGCGGGGCCCCCCTCTACAATGAGCAGTTCTTC	CASSVAGGTSGAPLYNEQFF
TRBJ1-4	.	.	TRBV5-4	TGTGCCAGCAGTCGGGAGGCCGCTAATGAAAAACTGTTTTTT	CASSREAANEKLFF
TRBJ2-3	.	.	TRBV6-5	TGTGCCGGCAGTTACACCAGGACGGGTCGAACAGATACGCAGTATTTT	CAGSYTRTGRTDTQYF
TRBJ2-1	many	.	TRBV11-2	TGTGCCAGCAGCTTAGGTCCGTGGTCGGAAGAGCAGTTCTTC	CASSLGPWSEEQFF
TRBJ1-4	few	.	TRBV12-3/TRBV12-4	TGTGCCTCCCGGGAGGGACGTGCAACTAATGAAAAACTGTTTTTT	CASREGRATNEKLFF
TRBJ2-3	.	.	TRBV20-1	TGCAGTGCTAGTGGATTGAGTCGGACAGATACGCAGTATTTT	CSASGLSRTDTQYF
TRBJ2-3	.	TRBD2	TRBV7-6	TGTGCCAGCAGCTTAGAAGGAGCGGGAGCGGGCACAGATACGCAGTATTTT	CASSLEGAGAGTDTQYF
TRBJ2-5	.	.	TRBV14	TGTGCCAGCAGCCAAGATCGAAGGGTCAGAGGCCAAGAGACCCAGTACTTC	CASSQDRRVRGQETQYF
TRBJ2-7	many	.	TRBV28	TGTGCCAGCAGCCACTACAGGGGGGGGTACGAGCAGTACTTC	CASSHYRGGYEQYF
TRBJ2-2	few	TRBD1	TRBV5-1	TGCGCCAGCAGCGCGGGACAGGGCCAAACCGGGGAGCTGTTTTTT	CASSAGQGQTGELFF
TRBJ2-7	few	TRBD2	TRBV2	TGTGCCAGCAGTGAACACCCTAGCGGTTTCCCTCCTCCCCCACATTACGAGCAGTACTTC	CASSEHPSGFPPPPHYEQYF
TRBJ2-5	few	.	TRBV5-1	TGCGCCAGCAGCTTGAGCGCAAGTCGAGAGACCCAGTACTTC	CASSLSASRETQYF
TRBJ2-5	few	.	TRBV30	TGTGCCTGGTCTCCGGGACCAGTCGGGGAGACCCAGTACTTC	CAWSPGPVGETQYF
TRBJ2-7	few	.	TRBV6-1	TGTGCCAGCGCCGGACAGCCCTCCTACGAGCAGTACTTC	CASAGQPSYEQYF
TRBJ2-1	once	.	TRBV12-3/TRBV12-4	TGTGCCAGCACAAGAAGTAGCTCCTACAATGAGCAGTTCTTC	CASTRSSSYNEQFF
TRBJ2-5	.	.	TRBV7-2	TGTGCCAGCAGCTTAGTGGGACCCCCGCGCGAGACCCAGTACTTC	CASSLVGPPRETQYF
TRBJ2-2	few	.	TRBV24-1	TGTGCCACCAGTGATTACGGGAGTGGTACCGGGGAGCTGTTTTTT	CATSDYGSGTGELFF
TRBJ1-1	many	.	TRBV10-3	TGTGCCATCAGTGGGGGGGATCGAGGGGCTTTCTTT	CAISGGDRGAFF
TRBJ2-2	.	.	TRBV12-3/TRBV12-4	TGTGCCAGCAGCCCTCGGACAGACCCCGCCGGGGAGCTGTTTTTT	CASSPRTDPAGELFF
TRBJ2-2	many	.	TRBV20-1	TGCAGTGCTAGAGATGTCCCAGGGACCGGGGAGCTGTTTTTT	CSARDVPGTGELFF
TRBJ1-2	few	.	TRBV6-2/TRBV6-3	TGTGCCAGCAGTTCTCCCGATCAACCCGGTGGCTATGGCTACACCTTC	CASSSPDQPGGYGYTF
TRBJ2-1	.	TRBD2	TRBV7-3	TGTGCCGGACATTCTCTTCTAGCGGAGGAGCAGTTCTTC	CAGHSLLAEEQFF
TRBJ2-7	many	TRBD2	TRBV6-2/TRBV6-3	TGTGCCAGCAGACCTTCAAGACTAGCGGGGACCTACGAGCAGTACTTC	CASRPSRLAGTYEQYF
TRBJ2-7	few	.	TRBV20-1	TGCAGTGCTAGAAACCCGGAGCCGGACGAGCAGTACTTC	CSARNPEPDEQYF
TRBJ1-1	.	.	TRBV6-5	TGTGCCAGCAGTTCCCCGCCAGACACTGAAGCTTTCTTT	CASSSPPDTEAFF
TRBJ1-6	.	.	TRBV7-2	TGTGCCAGCAGCGCCCTTGAGGGCTCACCCCTCCACTTT	CASSALEGSPLHF
TRBJ1-5	few	.	TRBV6-2/TRBV6-3	TGTGCCAGCTGTGCTGGGGATCAGCCCCAGCATTTT	CASCAGDQPQHF
TRBJ2-1	few	.	TRBV14	TGTGCCAGCAGCCCACTAGCAGGAGCCGGGGAGCAGTTCTTC	CASSPLAGAGEQFF
TRBJ2-2	few	TRBD1	TRBV10-3	TGTGCCATCAGTGGGGACAGCGTCGCCGGGGAGCTGTTTTTT	CAISGDSVAGELFF
TRBJ2-7	.	TRBD1	TRBV11-2	TGTGCCAGCAGACTCGGGACAGAAGGGCGATACGAGCAGTACTTC	CASRLGTEGRYEQYF
TRBJ2-2	.	TRBD2	TRBV12-3/TRBV12-4	TGTGCCAGCACCATTGGGGGTAGCGGGAGCACCGGGGAGCTGTTTTTT	CASTIGGSGSTGELFF
TRBJ1-2	.	.	TRBV3-1	TGTGCCAGCAGCCGAGACGGGACGATTTATGGCTACACCTTC	CASSRDGTIYGYTF
TRBJ2-7	.	.	TRBV15	TGTGCCACCAGCAGAGTGCCCCTGAGTGACGAGCAGTACTTC	CATSRVPLSDEQYF
TRBJ1-4	few	.	TRBV5-6	TGTGCCAGCAGCCAGGATGGGGGTAATGAAAAACTGTTTTTT	CASSQDGGNEKLFF
TRBJ1-1	many	TRBD1	TRBV5-5	TGTGCCAGCAGCTCCGGACAGGGTGGCGCTTTCTTT	CASSSGQGGAFF
TRBJ1-2	.	.	TRBV12-3/TRBV12-4	TGTGCCAGCAGTCCCACAGTAGCGCGAGGCTACACCTTC	CASSPTVARGYTF
TRBJ2-5	.	.	TRBV5-1	TGCGCCAGCACCTTGGCAGGACAAGAGACCCAGTACTTC	CASTLAGQETQYF
TRBJ2-1	.	.	TRBV29-1	TGCAGCGTCCGCCCCGGGACGCACAATGAGCAGTTCTTC	CSVRPGTHNEQFF
TRBJ2-5	few	.	TRBV7-6	TGTGCCAGCAGCCTAGGACAGCCTCAAGATACCCAGTACTTC	CASSLGQPQDTQYF
TRBJ2-7	many	.	TRBV6-2/TRBV6-3	TGTGCCAGCAAACCGGGAGTCTCCTACGAGCAGTACTTC	CASKPGVSYEQYF
TRBJ1-4	.	.	TRBV20-1	TGCAGTGTGAGACGGTCTAATGAAAAACTGTTTTTT	CSVRRSNEKLFF
TRBJ2-1	many	.	TRBV5-1	TGCGCCAGCAGCTTGTATGGAAATGAGCAGTTCTTC	CASSLYGNEQFF
TRBJ2-7	many	.	TRBV25-1	TGTGCCAGCAGTGAATCGGGACGTTCCAACGAGCAGTACTTC	CASSESGRSNEQYF
TRBJ2-7	many	TRBD2	TRBV7-6	TGTGCCAGCAGCTTAGGTCCAGCGGGAGCTTCCGAGCAGTACTTC	CASSLGPAGASEQYF
TRBJ2-4	few	.	TRBV6-5	TGTGCCAGCAGTTCAGGGACGTTGAACCCAAACATTCAGTACTTC	CASSSGTLNPNIQYF
TRBJ2-1	few	.	TRBV5-1	TGCGCCAGCAGCTTGGTGCAGGGAAGCTCCTACAATGAGCAGTTCTTC	CASSLVQGSSYNEQFF
TRBJ2-5	many	.	TRBV10-3	TGTGCCATCAGTGAGTCGGGAAAGGGGGTCGAGACCCAGTACTTC	CAISESGKGVETQYF
TRBJ2-5	.	.	TRBV7-2	TGTGCCAGCAGCTCGCGCTCCTTACCAGAGACCCAGTACTTC	CASSSRSLPETQYF
TRBJ2-5	many	.	TRBV29-1	TGCAGCGTTGATACACAAGAGACCCAGTACTTC	CSVDTQETQYF
TRBJ2-5	many	.	TRBV12-3/TRBV12-4	TGTGCCAGCAGCCGCCTTGGTCAGGGGTTCTGGACCCAGTACTTC	CASSRLGQGFWTQYF
TRBJ1-1	few	.	TRBV20-1	TGCAGTGCTAGAGATGGGTCGTGGAACACTGAAGCTTTCTTT	CSARDGSWNTEAFF
TRBJ1-4	.	TRBD1	TRBV14	TGTGCCAGCAGCCAAACAGGGGGGACAACTAATGAAAAACTGTTTTTT	CASSQTGGTTNEKLFF
TRBJ2-2	.	.	TRBV11-3	TGTGCCAGCAGCTATGGGGGGACCGGGGAGCTGTTTTTT	CASSYGGTGELFF
TRBJ2-1	few	.	TRBV3-1	TGTGCCAGCAGCCCACGTGGGGCAGGTCGGAGCAATGAGCAGTTCTTC	CASSPRGAGRSNEQFF
TRBJ2-3	many	TRBD1	TRBV6-5	TGTGCCAGCAACCAAGACAGGGGCACAGATACGCAGTATTTT	CASNQDRGTDTQYF
TRBJ1-1	.	TRBD1	TRBV12-3/TRBV12-4	TGTGCCAGCAGTTCGGGGACAGGGGGCCAAGCTTTCTTT	CASSSGTGGQAFF
TRBJ2-7	.	.	TRBV7-2	TGTGCCAGCAGCCGGGACTTGAGGCTTTCCTACGAGCAGTACTTC	CASSRDLRLSYEQYF